This entry describes one T cell receptor beta chain. Its target is unknown. The data belong to a study of a mutant IDH1 vaccine in newly diagnosed glioma. Study-level findings and limits: Seemingly, top peripheral T cell clonotype changes bore no relation to pseudoprogression.

Germline V CDR1 and CDR2: LNHDA, SQIVND (reference sequence). V was clipped by 10 bases and J by 1 base; unmatched bases: 6. The CDR3 runs 14 residues. Documented time point: week 11, during vaccination. Doses consisted of 300 ug of mutant IDH1 20-mer peptide each, paired with topical imiquimod. Astrocytomas found in donors were new, WHO grade 3 or 4, IDH1-mutant and ATRX-lost. Profiled with immunoSEQ multiplex PCR; TCRdb holds only in-frame clones, not every one. Seen here are 95,000 to 120,000 clones, roughly nine tenths observed once, and the top ten hold roughly 0.55%. The sample in question was PBMCs, obtained from a glioma patient whose treatment included an IDH1 peptide vaccine. This receptor was taken from a woman between 50 and 59 years old with glioma. The chain has TRBV19 and TRBJ1-3, with 8 bases fitting TRBD1. The chain's CDR3 is CATGTGLSGNTIYF. The CDR3 DNA is TGTGCCACCGGGACAGGCCTTTCTGGAAACACCATATATTTT.